This passage covers 16 T cell receptor beta chains from one sample sequenced in a study of CD8 T cells in cerebrospinal fluid in Alzheimer's disease. TCRdb re-called the 10x single-cell sequencing reads; one entry per CDR3 protein, DNA not given. Its clone listing holds approximately 690 distinct CDR3 sequences. Sequenced input: cerebrospinal fluid. These receptors were collected from a human donor in good health.

The CDR3 is CASRQGLAGGGTQYF. This sequence joins TRBV6-1 and TRBJ2-5; TCRdb calls TRBD2, which cannot be checked without DNA. This CDR3 spans 15 amino acids. Germline V gives CDR1 MNHNS, CDR2 SASEGT.

Frequency places this clonotype as large. CDR3 amino acids: CASSLLTGLRDTEAFF. The J gene is TRBJ1-1, the V gene TRBV11-2. CDR3 length equals 16 residues. Per germline, CDR1 SGHAT and CDR2 FQNNGV. The full variable domain, its missing parts supplied by reference TRBV11-2 and TRBJ1-1, is EAGVAQSPRYKIIEKRQSVAFWCNPISGHATLYWYQQILGQGPKLLIQFQNNGVVDDSQLPKDRFSAERLKGVDSTLKIQPAKLEDSAVYLCASSLLTGLRDTEAFFGQGTRLTVV.

By frequency, this clonotype registers medium-sized. This chain links TRBV18 with TRBJ1-2. CDR3 size: 15 residues. Germline-derived CDR1 and CDR2 are KGHSH and LQKENI. The CDR3 loop is CASSPRREAGYGYTF. Full variable domain (outside the CDR3, taken from reference TRBV18 and TRBJ1-2): NAGVMQNPRHLVRRRGQEARLRCSPMKGHSHVYWYRQLPEEGLKFMVYLQKENIIDESGMPKERFSAEFPKEGPSILRIQQVVRGDSAAYFCASSPRREAGYGYTFGSGTRLTVV.

By frequency, this clonotype is medium-sized. The V gene is TRBV20-1, the J gene TRBJ1-4; no DNA is available, so the TRBD1 call from TCRdb remains unchecked. This CDR3 is built from 14 residues. CDR1 is DFQATT and CDR2 is SNEGSKA in the germline V gene (reference sequence). The CDR3 sequence: CSARESRGTEKLFF.

This clonotype is medium-sized (0.01 to 0.1%) by frequency. V usage is TRBV19 and J usage is TRBJ2-1. The CDR3 length is 15 residues. CDR1 and CDR2 (germline): LNHDA, SQIVND (reference sequence). CDR3 in amino acids: CASSIRTASYNEQFF.

By frequency, this clonotype registers large. This rearrangement joins TRBV6-1 to TRBJ1-5; TCRdb indicates TRBD1, and absent DNA this call remains unverified. CDR1 is MNHNS, CDR2 SASEGT, per germline. This CDR3 is 15 amino acids long. CDR3 residues: CASSAGQVYWQPQHF.

This clonotype shows up as large by frequency. The chain recombines TRBV5-1 with TRBJ1-3. The V gene's germline CDR1 is SGHRS and CDR2 YFSETQ. CDR3 size: 15 residues. The CDR3 region is CASSSGQGFGNTIYF.

Measured by frequency, this clonotype is large (0.1 to 1%). The chain recombines TRBV7-3 with TRBJ1-1; TCRdb's D call of TRBD1 is untestable without DNA. The CDR3 length is 17 residues. CDR1 SGHTA and CDR2 FQGTGA come from the germline V gene. The CDR3 here is CASSLSGAGMSRTEAFF.

This clonotype is labeled medium-sized based on frequency. The chain has TRBV18 and TRBJ2-7; TCRdb selects TRBD2, and the lack of DNA leaves this call unchecked. Germline values: CDR1 KGHSH, CDR2 LQKENI. This CDR3 spans 13 amino acids. The CDR3 loop is CASSTRVEGEQYF.

By frequency, this clonotype is large (0.1 to 1%). The rearrangement links TRBV10-2 to TRBJ1-4. The CDR3 length is 13 residues. Germline V gene data show CDR1 as WSHSY and CDR2 as SAAADI. This chain's CDR3 is CASSETENEKLFF.

By frequency, this clonotype registers medium-sized. The rearrangement links TRBV9 to TRBJ1-2; checking the TCRdb D call of TRBD1 is not possible without DNA. The germline CDR1 and CDR2 sequences are SGDLS and YYNGEE. This CDR3 is built from 15 residues. CDR3 loop: CASSVPRDSHYGYTF.

The CDR3 loop is CASSRKRNSQPQHF. The rearrangement joins TRBV23-1 to TRBJ1-5. TRBV23-1 falls under the ORF class, with uncertain function. The length of the CDR3 is 14 residues.

This clonotype is labeled large based on frequency. The rearrangement joins TRBV2 to TRBJ2-1; without DNA, the TCRdb call of TRBD2 cannot be checked. Germline loops: CDR1 SNHLY, CDR2 FYNNEI. The CDR3 has 14 amino acids. The CDR3 sequence is CAGLAGHIYNEQFF.

By frequency, this clonotype registers medium-sized. Here the CDR3 reads CASRGEKYYEQYF. The chain has TRBV6-1 and TRBJ2-7; TCRdb's D gene call, TRBD1, goes unchecked for lack of DNA. Germline V gives CDR1 MNHNS, CDR2 SASEGT. CDR3 size: 13 residues.

This clonotype registers medium-sized by frequency. The J gene is TRBJ2-2, the V gene TRBV6-4. CDR1 MRHNA and CDR2 SNTAGT come from the germline V gene. The CDR3 loop spans 17 amino acids. The CDR3 loop reads CASSALAGLTNTGELFF.

This rearrangement joins TRBV6-1 to TRBJ2-1; as DNA is missing, the TRBD1 call by TCRdb cannot be tested. Germline assignment: CDR1 MNHNS and CDR2 SASEGT. This CDR3 is 15 amino acids long. CDR3 sequence reads: CASTRGSRQNNEQFF.